The entry below describes one T cell receptor beta chain. Its antigen is unidentified. Time point defined: new active TB diagnosis, blood taken before or within 7 days of starting treatment. Libraries were prepared by immunoSEQ multiplex PCR; TCRdb keeps only in-frame clonotypes and omits some of them. The table has approximately 40,000 clones, 94% seen once; the top ten hold more than 4%. This specimen belongs to a study of T cells in tuberculosis. Study as a whole: Sequenced TCRs come from CD1B-GMM tetramer-binding T cells. PBMC were archived before or within 7 days of starting treatment. Broader study findings: GEM motif frequencies gave around 70% accuracy; the GMM repertoire gave about 87%. Active tuberculosis cases were adults; controls were adolescents.

CDR1 is SNHLY and CDR2 is FYNNEI in the germline V gene. V lost 2 bases, J lost 0 bases, and 15 bases stayed unmatched. The CDR3 loop spans 21 amino acids. Sequencing was performed on PBMCs, taken at tuberculosis diagnosis. This chain uses TRBV2 with TRBJ2-6; 8 nucleotides line up with TRBD2. The sequence derives from an adult with tuberculosis. The CDR3 nucleotides are TGTGCCAGCAGTGAAAGCCAGAGGGCGGGGGGACGAGGCTCTGGGGCCAACGTCCTGACTTTC. Its protein product is CASSESQRAGGRGSGANVLTF.